This TCR beta chain stems from a study of radiotherapy plus CTLA-4 blockade in lung cancer. Study details: Objective responses were documented in under 20% of patients, with disease control in about 28%.

The CDR3 has 14 residues. Germline CDR1 LGHNA, CDR2 YSLEER. The V and J ends lost 3 bases and 4 bases, in that order; junction bases with no gene match: 1. This clone was detected only once. The study treated chemo-refractory metastatic non-small-cell lung cancer patients with focal radiation plus ipilimumab CTLA-4 blockade. TCRdb's table, derived via immunoSEQ multiplex PCR, lists solely in-frame clones and lacks some. The table records tens of thousands of clones, about three quarters of them present only once. V and J are TRBV4-3 and TRBJ2-3, with 10 bases that match TRBD1. Sequencing was performed on peripheral blood, taken from a patient treated with radiotherapy plus ipilimumab. The source is a human donor with non-small cell lung cancer whose response to radiotherapy plus ipilimumab could not be evaluated. The CDR3: CASSQGQGSDTQYF. CDR3 coding DNA: TGCGCCAGCAGCCAGGGACAGGGGTCAGATACGCAGTATTTT.